What follows is one T cell receptor (beta chain) and its context. What it recognizes is unknown. The entry originates in a study of early T cells in non-severe SARS-CoV-2 infection. Whole-study context: Unsorted whole blood bulk RNA was sequenced, with unpaired chains. General study findings and limits: Sequences matched to VDJdb favored anti-spike CD8 responses, while private and CD4 specificities were missed.

Trimming took 1 base from V and 2 from J; bases not matched to a gene: 4. The CDR3 totals 16 residues. CDR1 and CDR2 from the germline V gene are MNHGY and SVAAGI. The protocol attached unique molecular identifiers to individual cDNA molecules. TCRdb itself ran the 5' RACE reads through MiXCR, one entry per CDR3 protein. Of 85,000 to 100,000 distinct CDR3 sequences in the sample, approximately 16% are singletons; the top ten hold over 1%. What was sequenced was whole blood. This chain connects TRBV6-9 to TRBJ2-5; 10 bases fit TRBD2. This receptor was obtained from an adult who was a healthcare worker with PCR-confirmed SARS-CoV-2 infection or an uninfected control (not recorded which). CDR3 residues: CASSYLTSGDQETQYF. The CDR3 DNA is TGTGCCAGCAGTTATTTAACTAGCGGGGATCAAGAGACCCAGTACTTC.